Included here is one T cell receptor (beta chain) sequence, with context. What it binds is not known. This PCR relied on a set of 60 Vbeta primers and 13 Jbeta primers. Data came from immunoSEQ multiplex PCR; TCRdb stores just in-frame clones and leaves some out. Counted here are 120,000 or so clones, roughly 82% occurring once; the ten biggest clones make up roughly 3%. The data are from a study of cytomegalovirus exposure and HLA in healthy donors. General observations from the study: Generally TCR sequences proved uncommon, though certain public TCRs appeared in numerous donors. Analyzed later, most CMV-associated TCR beta chains appeared HLA-restricted. In a later analysis, 15,000 to 20,000 TCR beta sequences were associated with HLA alleles at 0.05 false discovery rate. Among the most significant clusters, several appeared linked to common viral pathogens in a later analysis.

The CDR3 spans 14 residues. The junction had 4 bases not matched to a gene; V was cut back by 5 bases and J by 9 bases. Germline V gene lookup returns CDR1 SGDLS and CDR2 YYNGEE. This rearrangement joins TRBV9 to TRBJ2-1; 14 nucleotides align to TRBD2. The material sequenced was PBMCs. The clonotype was recovered from a woman aged 40 to 55 in good health and CMV-seropositive. Here the CDR3 reads CASSGTSGSVEQFF. Written as DNA, the CDR3 is TGTGCCAGCAGTGGGACTAGCGGGAGTGTTGAGCAGTTCTTC.